This TCR beta chain comes out of a study of T cells after yellow fever vaccination. TCRdb fed the 5' RACE reads into MiXCR, producing one record per CDR3 protein. The repertoire holds hundreds of thousands of distinct CDR3 sequences, with approximately 3.9% as singletons. This clonotype appeared a few times. Germline CDR1 SGHTA, CDR2 FQGNSA. This CDR3 comprises 13 residues. The germline V and J ends were trimmed by 2 bases and 2 bases, with 7 bases remaining between them. J is TRBJ2-7 and V is TRBV7-2; D ambiguous. The source of this sequence is a man younger than 35 who received the YFV17D yellow fever vaccine. Sequenced here: PBMCs, sampled on the day of the yellow fever booster vaccination. The CDR3 region has the DNA TGTGCCAGCAGCTTAAAAGGGACCTACGAGCAGTACTTC. It translates to CASSLKGTYEQYF.